Listed here are 16 T cell receptor beta chains from one sample, sequenced in a study of T-cell reconstitution after alpha-beta-depleted transplantation in children. It was with unique molecular identifiers that the TCRbeta library was prepared. Each CDR3 protein gets one entry after TCRdb re-called the PCR reads with MiXCR. Of some 240,000 distinct CDR3 sequences listed, more than 7.5% are singletons. The source material was PBMCs from the stem cell graft donor, sampled from the stem cell graft. The receptors come from a human donor who donated a stem cell graft to a child with SCID.

This clonotype has at least ten counts. This rearrangement joins TRBV21-1 to TRBJ2-3; no DNA check was done on the table's D call, TRBD2. TRBV21-1 is assigned pseudogene status. The CDR3 is made up of 19 amino acids. CDR3 nucleotide sequence: TGTGCCAGCAGGTCGCCGGTGGAGCGGGGGACCTCCATCACAGATACGCAGTATTTT. Its translation: CASRSPVERGTSITDTQYF.

This clonotype was seen at least ten times. The chain joins TRBV7-9 to TRBJ1-6, with TRBD1 identical over 7 bases. Germline V gene lookup returns CDR1 SEHNR and CDR2 FQNEAQ (reference sequence). V lost 5 bases, J lost 9 bases, and 16 bases stayed unmatched. The CDR3 has 17 residues. The CDR3 spells CASSTQPVQGWVSPLHF. CDR3 sequence (DNA): TGTGCCAGCAGCACACAGCCCGTACAGGGGTGGGTTTCACCCCTCCACTTT.

The rearrangement uses TRBV18 and TRBJ2-3; D unclear. The V gene's germline CDR1 is KGHSH and CDR2 LQKENI. CDR3 length: 15 amino acids. V lost 3 bases and J lost 2, with 12 bases in between. CDR3 loop: CASSPIRSPTDTQYF. The CDR3 region has the DNA TGTGCCAGCTCACCGATCCGATCTCCCACAGATACGCAGTATTTT.

In this sample, this clonotype turned up many times. The chain recombines TRBV3-1 with TRBJ1-2; D unclear. The length of the CDR3 is 13 residues. Germline CDR1 and CDR2: LGHDT and YNNKEL (reference sequence). The V end lost 4 bases, the J end lost 4 bases, and 10 bases lay between the germline ends. CDR3 DNA sequence: TGTGCCAGCAGCCGGCTACAATTCTATGGCTACACCTTC. Its protein product is CASSRLQFYGYTF.

This clonotype was counted at least ten times. The chain employs TRBV5-1 and TRBJ2-5, with 9 bases identical to TRBD1. CDR1 is SGHRS, CDR2 YFSETQ, per germline. With 4 bases clipped from V and 5 bases from J, the junction kept 12 bases outside the gene matches. CDR3 length equals 16 residues. The CDR3 region is CASSESPGQGMETQYF. The CDR3 nucleotides are TGCGCCAGCAGCGAAAGTCCGGGACAGGGTATGGAGACCCAGTACTTC.

This clonotype was observed many times. The gene calls are TRBV5-1 and TRBJ2-7; TRBD2 is a possible D gene (6 bases). V was trimmed by 0 bases and J by 3 bases, leaving 10 bases between them. Germline V CDR1 and CDR2: SGHRS, YFSETQ. CDR3 size: 14 residues. CDR3 region: CASSLVIGGYEQYF. The CDR3 DNA reads TGCGCCAGCAGCTTGGTAATCGGGGGCTACGAGCAGTACTTC.

There are many counts of this clonotype. V gene TRBV4-1 combines with J gene TRBJ1-4; weak D call: TRBD1 (6 bases). Deletions cut 3 bases from V and 7 bases from J, with 15 bases between. This CDR3 comprises 15 residues. CDR1 and CDR2 (germline): MGHRA, YSYEKL. The CDR3, as DNA: TGCGCCAGCAGCCAGGGGACATTGACGACTGAAAAACTGTTTTTT. It translates to CASSQGTLTTEKLFF.

The sample holds many counts of this clonotype. This chain joins TRBV4-1 and TRBJ2-3, with D possibly TRBD2 on 6 matching bases. Germline V gene lookup returns CDR1 MGHRA and CDR2 YSYEKL. V was clipped by 2 bases and J by 1 base, with 13 bases between them. The CDR3 runs 16 residues. The CDR3 region is CASSQIGRDRTDTQYF. DNA of the CDR3: TGCGCCAGCAGCCAAATCGGGCGGGACCGCACAGATACGCAGTATTTT.

This clonotype was counted at least ten times. The rearrangement joins TRBV3-1 to TRBJ2-3; TRBD1 agrees at 7 bases. In germline, CDR1 is LGHDT, CDR2 YNNKEL (reference sequence). V gave up 5 bases and J gave up 5 bases; unmatched junction bases: 4. This CDR3 region has 13 residues. The CDR3 spells CASSRQGGDTQYF. The DNA of the CDR3 is TGTGCCAGCAGCAGACAGGGTGGAGATACGCAGTATTTT.

This clonotype came up a few times. This rearrangement joins TRBV20-1 to TRBJ2-3, with D hard to call. The CDR3 covers 12 residues. Germline V gene sequence: CDR1 DFQATT, CDR2 SNEGSKA (reference sequence). Trimming cost V 0 bases and J 10 bases, with 11 bases left between them. The CDR3 DNA reads as TGCAGTGCTAGAGAGAACGGAGTGCCGCAGTATTTT. Protein: CSARENGVPQYF.

The chain has TRBV6-6 and TRBJ1-2; the D is unclear. The CDR3 has 13 residues. Trimming removed 5 bases at V and 6 bases at J, with 13 bases between. Germline assignment: CDR1 MNHNY and CDR2 SVGAGI (reference sequence). CDR3: CASSRGSANGYTF. The CDR3 nucleotides are TGTGCCAGCAGTCGTGGATCCGCTAATGGCTACACCTTC.

This clonotype was detected ten times or more. This chain joins TRBV20-1 and TRBJ1-5; possibly TRBD1 for D (5 bases). Germline CDR1 and CDR2: DFQATT and SNEGSKA (reference sequence). Trimming took 3 bases from V and 4 from J, leaving 16 bases between them. There are 15 residues in the CDR3. The CDR3 nucleotides read TGCAGTGCTAGGGGGGTAGGGTTGGTTAATCAGCCCCAGCATTTT. Its protein is CSARGVGLVNQPQHF.

This clonotype was found many times. The genes are TRBV3-1 and TRBJ2-3; the D gene is possibly TRBD2 (5 bases). The germline V gene has CDR1 LGHDT and CDR2 YNNKEL (reference sequence). This CDR3 is built from 14 residues. The V gene lost 4 bases and the J gene lost 4 bases, with 12 bases spanning the gap. The CDR3 nucleotides read TGTGCCAGCAGCCCATCCGGGGTCGCAGATACGCAGTATTTT. This translates into CASSPSGVADTQYF.

With regard to this clonotype: A much larger clone sits a single nucleotide away, making a read error possible. The chain joins TRBV11-2 to TRBJ1-6; weak D call: TRBD1 (5 bases). V lost 2 bases and J 18 bases, leaving 14 bases between the germline ends. CDR1 SGHAT and CDR2 FQNNGV come from the germline V gene. The CDR3 runs to 12 residues. The CDR3 bases are TGTGCCAGCAGCTTACCACCGGGACGCCCCCACTTT. Protein product: CASSLPPGRPHF.

This clonotype was detected many times. The chain recombines TRBV5-1 with TRBJ1-5; 8 nucleotides align to TRBD1. Germline CDR1 reads SGHRS; CDR2 reads YFSETQ. This CDR3 comprises 15 residues. V shed 0 bases and J 5 bases; nucleotides not matched to a gene: 4. This chain's CDR3 is CASSLGMTGDQPQHF. In DNA form, the CDR3 reads TGCGCCAGCAGCTTGGGTATGACAGGGGATCAGCCCCAGCATTTT. Supplemented by reference TRBV5-1 and TRBJ1-5, the full variable domain reads KAGVTQTPRYLIKTRGQQVTLSCSPISGHRSVSWYQQTPGQGLQFLFEYFSETQRNKGNFPGRFSGRQFSNSRSEMNVSTLELGDSALYLCASSLGMTGDQPQHFGDGTRLSIL.

This clonotype was seen ten or more times. The V call is TRBV4-1, the J call TRBJ2-3; TRBD2 agrees at 10 bases. Germline values: CDR1 MGHRA, CDR2 YSYEKL. With 2 bases clipped from V and 5 bases from J, the junction kept 10 bases outside the gene matches. The CDR3 covers 17 residues. The CDR3 DNA is TGCGCCAGCAGCCAAAATGGGCTAGCGGGGGCCCGAGATACGCAGTATTTT. It is translated as CASSQNGLAGARDTQYF.